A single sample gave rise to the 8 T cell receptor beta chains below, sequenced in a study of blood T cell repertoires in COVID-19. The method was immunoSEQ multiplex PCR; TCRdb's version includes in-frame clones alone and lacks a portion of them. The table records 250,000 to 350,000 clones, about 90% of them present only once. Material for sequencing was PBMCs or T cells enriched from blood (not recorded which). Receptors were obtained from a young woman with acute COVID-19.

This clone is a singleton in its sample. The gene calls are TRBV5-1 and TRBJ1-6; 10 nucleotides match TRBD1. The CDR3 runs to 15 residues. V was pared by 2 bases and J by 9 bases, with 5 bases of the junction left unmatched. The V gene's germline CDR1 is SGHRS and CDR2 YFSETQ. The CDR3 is CASSLGTGVFSPLHF. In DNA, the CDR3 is TGCGCCAGCAGCTTAGGGACAGGGGTTTTTTCACCCCTCCACTTT.

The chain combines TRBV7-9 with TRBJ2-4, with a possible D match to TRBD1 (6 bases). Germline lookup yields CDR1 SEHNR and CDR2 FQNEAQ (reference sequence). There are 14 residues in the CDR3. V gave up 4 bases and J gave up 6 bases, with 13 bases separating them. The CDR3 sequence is CASSSPGQRNIQYF. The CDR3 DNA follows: TGTGCCAGCAGCTCCCCTGGACAGAGAAACATTCAGTACTTC.

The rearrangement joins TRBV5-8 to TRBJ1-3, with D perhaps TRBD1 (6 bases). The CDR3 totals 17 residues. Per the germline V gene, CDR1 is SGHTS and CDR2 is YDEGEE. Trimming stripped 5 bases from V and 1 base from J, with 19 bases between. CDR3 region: CASSFSGQLYSGNTIYF. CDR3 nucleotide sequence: TGTGCCAGCAGTTTCTCGGGACAACTCTATTCTGGAAACACCATATATTTT.

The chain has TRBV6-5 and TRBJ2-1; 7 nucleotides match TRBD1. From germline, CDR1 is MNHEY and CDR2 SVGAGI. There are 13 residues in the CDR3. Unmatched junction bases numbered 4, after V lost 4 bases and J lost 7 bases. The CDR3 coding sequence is TGTGCCAGCAGTTTAGGGGGCCCGAATGAGCAGTTCTTC. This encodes CASSLGGPNEQFF.

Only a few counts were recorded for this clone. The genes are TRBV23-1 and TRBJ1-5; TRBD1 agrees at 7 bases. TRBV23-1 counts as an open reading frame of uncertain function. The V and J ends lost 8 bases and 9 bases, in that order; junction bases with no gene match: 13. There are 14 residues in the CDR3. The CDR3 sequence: CASRDSESSGPQHF. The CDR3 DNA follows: TGCGCCAGCCGGGACAGTGAATCTTCGGGGCCCCAGCATTTT.

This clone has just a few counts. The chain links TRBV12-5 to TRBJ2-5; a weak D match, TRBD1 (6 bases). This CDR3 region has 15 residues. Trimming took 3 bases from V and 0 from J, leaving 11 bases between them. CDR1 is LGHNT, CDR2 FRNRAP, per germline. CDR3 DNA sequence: TGTGCTAGTGGTTTTACAGGGAACAACCAAGAGACCCAGTACTTC. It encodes CASGFTGNNQETQYF.

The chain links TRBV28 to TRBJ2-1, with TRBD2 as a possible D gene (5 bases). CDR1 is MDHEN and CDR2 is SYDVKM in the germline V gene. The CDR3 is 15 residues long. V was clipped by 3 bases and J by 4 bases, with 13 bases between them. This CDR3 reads CASSFEGVAYNEQFF. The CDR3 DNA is TGTGCCAGCAGTTTCGAGGGAGTAGCTTACAATGAGCAGTTCTTC.

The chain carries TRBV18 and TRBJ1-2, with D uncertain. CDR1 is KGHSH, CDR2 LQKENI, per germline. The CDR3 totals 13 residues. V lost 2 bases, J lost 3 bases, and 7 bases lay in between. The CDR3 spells CASSPGPHYGYTF. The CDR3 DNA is TGTGCCAGCTCACCAGGGCCACACTATGGCTACACCTTC. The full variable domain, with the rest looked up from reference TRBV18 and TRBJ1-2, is NAGVMQNPRHLVRRRGQEARLRCSPMKGHSHVYWYRQLPEEGLKFMVYLQKENIIDESGMPKERFSAEFPKEGPSILRIQQVVRGDSAAYFCASSPGPHYGYTFGSGTRLTVV.